This is a list of T cell receptor beta chains from one sample in a study of T cell responses to AZD1222 COVID-19 vaccine. Here immunoSEQ multiplex PCR was the method, and the copy in TCRdb shows in-frame clones only, minus some. This table has 150,000 to 200,000 clones, 75% to 90% appearing once. Here the sequenced sample was peripheral blood, taken on day 0 of MenACWY control vaccination. These TCRs come from an adult in good health. Each CDR3 is given with its conserved first and last residue. A D gene is named only where the DNA matches it firmly. The size entry is marked missing in some rows and otherwise reads once, few, many or a size class.

CDR3 length	V gene	clone size	J gene	D gene	CDR3 DNA	CDR3 protein
14	TRBV10-3	NA	TRBJ1-1	NA	TGTGCCATCAGGAGGGCCAGGGATAACACTGAAGCTTTCTTT	CAIRRARDNTEAFF
17	TRBV19	NA	TRBJ1-5	NA	TGTGCCAGTAGTTCTCGGGCCTCCGGGGCGCTCAATCAGCCCCAGCATTTT	CASSSRASGALNQPQHF
13	TRBV30	few	TRBJ1-1	NA	TGTGCCTGGAGTGTACGAGGGGACACTGAAGCTTTCTTT	CAWSVRGDTEAFF
15	TRBV28	NA	TRBJ1-6	TRBD1	TGTGCCAGCAGCAGGGGGACAGGATACGGTTCACCCCTCCACTTT	CASSRGTGYGSPLHF
10	TRBV19	NA	TRBJ1-5	NA	TGTGCCAGCCTCAATCAGCCCCAGCATTTT	CASLNQPQHF
12	TRBV6-6	once	TRBJ2-7	NA	TGTGCCAGCAGTTCGGACCCCTACGAGCAGTACTTC	CASSSDPYEQYF
13	TRBV4-2	once	TRBJ2-3	NA	TGTGCCAGCAGCCAAGATTCGCCAGATACGCAGTATTTT	CASSQDSPDTQYF
16	TRBV19	NA	TRBJ1-4	TRBD1	TGTGCCAGTAGTATTCCCTCAGGGGGAACTAATGAAAAACTGTTTTTT	CASSIPSGGTNEKLFF
13	TRBV27	once	TRBJ1-4	NA	TGTGCCAGCAGAAAGGGCGATAATGAAAAACTGTTTTTT	CASRKGDNEKLFF
14	TRBV7-9	few	TRBJ2-7	TRBD1	TGTGCCAGCAGCTTTAAGGACAGGACGTGGGAGCAGTACTTC	CASSFKDRTWEQYF
16	TRBV9	NA	TRBJ1-5	NA	TGTGCCAGCAGCACCGGGACCGACATTAGCAATCAGCCCCAGCATTTT	CASSTGTDISNQPQHF
16	TRBV7-2	NA	TRBJ2-3	TRBD2	TGTGCCAGCAGCAGCAGACTAGCGGGGGGAACAGATACGCAGTATTTT	CASSSRLAGGTDTQYF
15	TRBV19	once	TRBJ2-7	TRBD2	TGTGCCAGTAGTATTGGGCTAGCGGACTCCTACGAGCAGTACTTC	CASSIGLADSYEQYF
15	TRBV28	NA	TRBJ1-1	NA	TGTGCCAGCAGCCCCACAGAAGGTATTAACACTGAAGCTTTCTTT	CASSPTEGINTEAFF
15	TRBV19	NA	TRBJ2-1	TRBD1	TGTGCCAGTAGTATATTTGGGACAGGGGGGAATGAGCAGTTCTTC	CASSIFGTGGNEQFF
14	TRBV7-6	NA	TRBJ2-3	NA	TGTGCCAGCAGCTTAGGAGCTAGCACAGATACGCAGTATTTT	CASSLGASTDTQYF
15	TRBV3-1/TRBV3-2	NA	TRBJ1-3	TRBD1	TGTGCCAGCAGCCAAAGACAGGGTGTCGGAAACACCATATATTTT	CASSQRQGVGNTIYF
16	TRBV9	NA	TRBJ2-2	TRBD1	TGTGCCAGCAGCCTAAGACAGGGCCGGAACACCGGGGAGCTGTTTTTT	CASSLRQGRNTGELFF
11	TRBV5-4	NA	TRBJ2-3	NA	TGTGCCAGCAGCTTGGGGGATACGCAGTATTTT	CASSLGDTQYF
14	TRBV6-5	NA	TRBJ1-5	NA	TGTGCCAGCACCGAGGGGGGAAGCAATCAGCCCCAGCATTTT	CASTEGGSNQPQHF
13	TRBV7-9	NA	TRBJ1-1	NA	TGTGCCAGCAGCCAAATCCGGGACAATGAAGCTTTCTTT	CASSQIRDNEAFF
13	TRBV2	NA	TRBJ1-2	NA	TGTGCCAGCAGTGGGATTGGGAACTATGGCTACACCTTC	CASSGIGNYGYTF
19	TRBV3-1/TRBV3-2	NA	TRBJ2-3	TRBD2	TGTGCCAGCAGCACTCGAGGAGCGGGGGAGACGAAACTCACAGATACGCAGTATTTT	CASSTRGAGETKLTDTQYF
13	TRBV2	NA	TRBJ2-7	NA	TGTGCCAGCAGTCTACTAGGGAACTACGAGCAGTACTTC	CASSLLGNYEQYF